Below, one T cell receptor (beta chain) is given with its context. Its target antigen remains unknown. No base quality values were provided; no much bigger clone lies one nucleotide off. Hyperthyroidism patients were newly diagnosed, had a disease duration of under 2 months, and were aged 18 to 65 years. Any patient with an uncontrolled infection, another autoimmune disease, pregnancy or lactation was excluded. Diagnoses were established on the basis of clinical symptoms, serum thyroxine and TRAb, thyroid ultrasound, and orbital computed tomography. Blood from progressor patients was drawn when they were first diagnosed with hyperthyroidism, before any ophthalmopathy symptoms appeared. PBMCs were separated from roughly 9.3 ml of fresh peripheral blood using Ficoll-Paque density gradient centrifugation. Patients classed as progressors first received a Graves' hyperthyroidism diagnosis and then went on to develop ophthalmopathy during follow-up. Total RNA was extracted with Trizol reagent, and quality was checked on an Agilent 2100 Bioanalyzer.

This entry is derived from a study of T cells in Graves' hyperthyroidism and ophthalmopathy (dated by TCRdb to 2018 to 2020). Broadly, across the study: Peripheral blood samples were taken at initial diagnosis, before any treatment was given. The 80 to 100 discovery patients were randomly divided into training and test sets at a 7:3 ratio. To identify distinguishing TCR V-J signatures, a discovery cohort of about 100 patients was used, comprising 43 with Graves' ophthalmopathy and around 57 with stable Graves' hyperthyroidism. According to the paper, TCR Vbeta CDR3 sequencing was carried out on 135 peripheral blood samples, which came from fewer than 50 ophthalmopathy, around 74 hyperthyroidism and approximately 17 progressor patients. In six Graves' hyperthyroidism patients, the study also compared T-cell repertoires from thyroid tissue with T-cell repertoires from blood. Whether ophthalmopathy could be predicted prospectively was tested in an independent validation cohort made up of under 20 hyperthyroidism patients plus 17 patients who later progressed to ophthalmopathy. Once sampling was done, hyperthyroidism patients were given methimazole at a starting dose of 30 mg daily, whereas ophthalmopathy patients were given high-dose intravenous methylprednisolone. General conclusions and limits of the study: A model built on a 13 V-J signature distinguished ophthalmopathy from stable hyperthyroidism, reaching roughly 88% sensitivity and around 81% specificity in cross-validation and 80%/75% in testing. In validation, the model predicted progression to ophthalmopathy with roughly 66% sensitivity and roughly 72% specificity, a median of about 6 months before onset. Most expanded thyroid clonotypes (frequency above 0.001) were also detected in blood, suggesting blood repertoires may reflect thyroid immune responses. Sample size was not statistically predetermined, and blinding of investigators to group allocation was not performed.

Amplification of TCR beta CDR3 regions was carried out from RNA transcripts. The first round of RT-PCR for the TCR CDR3 was performed with the HTBI primer set and the Qiagen OneStep RT-PCR kit. Libraries were constructed in a second round of multiplex PCR, after which size selection and purification were performed. The libraries were sequenced on an Illumina HiSeq2000 using paired-end 100 bp reads. In the source study's methods: SOAPnuke was used to process the raw data, with reads discarded if the reads contained adapters or uncalled bases, had a mean Phred below 15, or lacked an exact constant-primer or identifier match. High-quality paired reads were merged with COPE v1.2.5, and unique nucleotide sequences were defined as clonotypes. MiTCR v1.1 was used to align clonotypes to the IMGT TRBV, TRBD and TRBJ reference segments. Analysis was restricted to V-J combinations with a frequency above 0.0001, which covered 98% to 99.2% of repertoires. A TCS score was defined as the ratio between F50 (clonal expansion) and ExV (chaos), using BLOSUM62-based TCRdist between CDR3 peptides within each V-J. Welch's t-statistics and random forest reduced several hundred V-J features to 13, which were used in a naive Bayes classifier (R e1071). The public sequencing data were trimmed at Q25 with fastp and processed into clonotypes with MiXCR by TCRdb, which kept only in-frame beta chains. Each record represents a unique CDR3 protein, reported with the most common genes and DNA among its rows. The V and J calls were not made by the authors but by TCRdb's processing. For this sample there are some 380,000 distinct CDR3 sequences; roughly 12% appear just once. Together, the top ten hold around 21% of the sample.

Via the germline V gene, CDR1 is SGHNT and CDR2 YENEEA. The CDR3, cysteine through phenylalanine, is 15 amino acids long. The sequence is cut down to CDR3 DNA, 45 bases in frame from base 1. V and J are truncated by 6 bases and 0 bases respectively, leaving an intervening sequence of 9 bases. This clonotype was sampled from a man aged 30-40 years with Graves' hyperthyroidism that later progressed to Graves' ophthalmopathy. The receptor chain draws on TRBV11-3 and TRBJ2-6; the D gene remains uncertain. Sequenced: blood. In nucleotides, the sequence is TGTGCCAGCAGTTCCCCCGTCTCTGGGGCCAACGTCCTGACTTTC. It encodes CASSSPVSGANVLTF.